Listed here are 7 T cell receptor beta chains from one sample, sequenced in a study of T cell changes during pregnancy in multiple sclerosis. Produced via immunoSEQ multiplex PCR; TCRdb's table is partial and in-frame only. The data show just under 60,000 clones, 80% to 95% seen once. Source: peripheral blood, taken in the first trimester of pregnancy. The receptor source for this set is a female donor with multiple sclerosis, enrolled in a pregnancy study.

This clone was counted only a few times. The V call is TRBV14, the J call TRBJ1-1; TRBD1 agrees at 7 bases. Germline assignment: CDR1 SGHDN and CDR2 FVKESK. CDR3 length equals 12 residues. Unmatched junction bases numbered 5, after V lost 6 bases and J lost 7 bases. CDR3 bases: TGTGCCAGCAGGAACAGGGGAATTGAAGCTTTCTTT. Encoded protein: CASRNRGIEAFF.

This chain links TRBV7-2 with TRBJ2-4; TRBD2 agrees at 8 bases. After removal of 0 bases from V and 0 bases from J, the junction contained 4 bases not matched to a gene. CDR1 and CDR2 (germline): SGHTA, FQGNSA. The CDR3 sequence is 17 residues long. In DNA form, the CDR3 reads TGTGCCAGCAGCTTAGCCACTAGCGGCTTAGCCAAAAACATTCAGTACTTC. Translating gives CASSLATSGLAKNIQYF.

The chain couples TRBV9 to TRBJ2-1; 12 bases line up with TRBD2. The J segment lost 9 bases and the V segment lost 0 bases, leaving 10 bases of the junction unmatched. The CDR3 extends over 17 amino acids. Germline V gene data show CDR1 as SGDLS and CDR2 as YYNGEE. The CDR3: CASSVGSSGGVFGEQFF. CDR3 DNA sequence: TGTGCCAGCAGCGTAGGTTCTAGCGGGGGGGTTTTCGGTGAGCAGTTCTTC.

V gene TRBV7-3 combines with J gene TRBJ2-1; no clear D. V was pared by 3 bases and J by 5 bases, with 8 bases between. CDR3 length equals 13 residues. Germline V CDR1 and CDR2: SGHTA, FQGTGA. The CDR3 region is CASSFEHNNEQFF. The CDR3 nucleotides are TGTGCCAGCAGCTTTGAACACAACAATGAGCAGTTCTTC.

This chain connects TRBV7-6 to TRBJ2-3; the D gene is possibly TRBD2 (7 bases). The length of the CDR3 is 15 residues. The germline V and J ends were trimmed by 5 bases and 2 bases, with 14 bases remaining between them. Germline V CDR1 and CDR2: SGHVS, FNYEAQ. CDR3 residues: CASSPAGGPTDTQYF. The DNA for the CDR3 is TGTGCCAGCAGCCCCGCCGGGGGGCCCACAGATACGCAGTATTTT.

This chain joins TRBV11-3 and TRBJ2-6, with no clear D. The CDR3 consists of 16 residues. Trimming stripped 0 bases from V and 2 bases from J, with 8 bases between. Germline CDR1 SGHNT, CDR2 YENEEA. The CDR3 DNA is TGTGCCAGCAGCTTAGATCTAGGTACTGGGGCCAACGTCCTGACTTTC. It codes for CASSLDLGTGANVLTF.

The sample holds one count of this clone. This sequence joins TRBV2 and TRBJ2-3; D is uncertain. This CDR3 comprises 13 residues. V was clipped by 6 bases and J by 6 bases, with 13 bases between them. The germline V gene encodes CDR1 SNHLY and CDR2 FYNNEI. CDR3 sequence reads: CASSQLVGDTQYF. DNA of the CDR3: TGTGCCAGCAGCCAACTTGTCGGGGATACGCAGTATTTT. Full variable domain (rest looked up from reference TRBV2 and TRBJ2-3): EPEVTQTPSHQVTQMGQEVILRCVPISNHLYFYWYRQILGQKVEFLVSFYNNEISEKSEIFDDQFSVERPDGSNFTLKIRSTKLEDSAMYFCASSQLVGDTQYFGPGTRLTVL.